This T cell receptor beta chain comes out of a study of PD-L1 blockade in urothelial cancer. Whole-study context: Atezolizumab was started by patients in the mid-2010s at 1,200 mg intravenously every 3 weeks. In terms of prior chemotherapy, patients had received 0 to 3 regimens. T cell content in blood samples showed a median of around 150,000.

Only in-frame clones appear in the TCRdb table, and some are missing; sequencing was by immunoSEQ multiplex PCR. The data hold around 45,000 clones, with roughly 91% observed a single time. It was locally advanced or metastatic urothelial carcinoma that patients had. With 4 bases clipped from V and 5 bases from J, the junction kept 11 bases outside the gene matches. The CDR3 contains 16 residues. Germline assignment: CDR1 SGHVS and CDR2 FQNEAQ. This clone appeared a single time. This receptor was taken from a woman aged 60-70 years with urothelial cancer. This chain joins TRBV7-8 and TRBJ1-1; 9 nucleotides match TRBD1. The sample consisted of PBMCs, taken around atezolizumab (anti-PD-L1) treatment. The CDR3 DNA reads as TGTGCCAGCAGCTCCCTTGGGACAGGGAAATGGACTGAAGCTTTCTTT. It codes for CASSSLGTGKWTEAFF.